The T cell receptor beta chain under discussion was sequenced for a study of cytomegalovirus exposure and HLA in healthy donors. Using immunoSEQ multiplex PCR, the repertoire was profiled, and TCRdb retains in-frame clones only, with some absent. The repertoire holds just under 150,000 clones, with approximately 90% as singletons. Whole-study results and caveats: In a later analysis, first-cohort TCR clusters were found to tend to co-occur in the approximately 110 validation repertoires.

On this clone: Its antigen is not identified.

The CDR3 contains 14 residues. With 7 bases clipped from V and 4 bases from J, the junction kept 7 bases outside the gene matches. Germline values: CDR1 SNHLY, CDR2 FYNNEI. The receptor's source is a man aged 18 to 30 in good health and CMV-seropositive. This chain uses TRBV2 with TRBJ2-5; 9 nucleotides agree with TRBD2. The sample consisted of PBMCs. The CDR3 here is CASIRGGAVETQYF. CDR3 bases: TGTGCCAGCATACGCGGGGGGGCGGTAGAGACCCAGTACTTC.